The 10 T cell receptor beta chains below come from one sample, sequenced in a study of blood T cells in healthy people across ages. Together with a sample-barcoded 5' primer, a J-beta primer mix was included in a second PCR lasting about 6 to 11 cycles. TCRdb independently ran MiXCR on the 5' RACE reads; one entry per CDR3 protein. The data contain 1.5 million to 2 million distinct CDR3 sequences, 28% of them seen just once; the ten biggest clones take up roughly 8.2%. The sample consisted of blood. These receptor sequences come from a woman aged 30 to 39 in good health.

The V and J genes are TRBV5-1 and TRBJ1-2; a possible D gene is TRBD1 (6 bases). This CDR3 is built from 16 residues. With 4 bases removed from V and 4 bases from J, the gap between germline ends came to 20 bases. Germline CDR1 is SGHRS and CDR2 is YFSETQ. This chain's CDR3 is CASSPNTGSLPYGYTF. For the CDR3, the DNA is TGCGCCAGCAGCCCAAATACAGGGTCTCTTCCCTATGGCTACACCTTC.

CDR3 in amino acids: CASSLARPGEQFF. In DNA, the CDR3 is TGCGCCAGCAGCTTGGCCAGGCCTGGCGAGCAGTTCTTC. This chain links TRBV5-1 with TRBJ2-1; D gene unclear. Trimming pared 0 bases from V and 10 bases from J, leaving 11 bases between. The CDR3 sequence is 13 residues long. CDR1 is SGHRS and CDR2 is YFSETQ in the germline V gene.

The V call is TRBV20-1, the J call TRBJ2-1, with 15 bases fitting TRBD2. The CDR3 runs 16 residues. J gave up 7 bases and V 4 bases, and 8 bases lay outside the gene matches. CDR1 is DFQATT, CDR2 SNEGSKA, per germline (reference sequence). The CDR3 sequence: CSATGTSGRPGNEQFF. The CDR3 DNA reads as TGCAGTGCTACCGGGACTAGCGGGAGGCCGGGGAATGAGCAGTTCTTC.

This sequence joins TRBV9 and TRBJ2-5; 15 bases agree with TRBD2. The J call is in doubt because the DNA end fits TRBJ2-7 better. The CDR3 loop spans 16 amino acids. Germline CDR1 SGDLS, CDR2 YYNGEE. The CDR3 bases are TGTGCCAGCAGCCCCCGAGGGACTAGCGGGAGGAACGAGCAGTACTTC. This gives the protein CASSPRGTSGRNEQYF.

This rearrangement joins TRBV20-1 to TRBJ1-2; 10 bases agree with TRBD1. There are 13 residues in the CDR3. Looked up from germline, CDR1 is DFQATT and CDR2 is SNEGSKA (reference sequence). V shed 5 bases and J 8 bases; nucleotides not matched to a gene: 8. CDR3 in amino acids: CSALTGGAKGYTF. In DNA, the CDR3 is TGCAGTGCTCTGACAGGGGGCGCAAAAGGCTACACCTTC.

This clonotype was counted between two and nine times. The chain uses TRBV7-2 and TRBJ2-7; D is uncertain. CDR1 and CDR2 (germline): SGHTA, FQGNSA. V was shortened by 0 bases and J by 1 base, with 16 bases between the two germline ends. There are 17 residues in the CDR3. The CDR3 sequence is CASSLAWSASASYEQYF. In DNA, the CDR3 is TGTGCCAGCAGCTTAGCCTGGAGCGCCTCAGCTTCCTACGAGCAGTACTTC.

In this sample, this clonotype turned up many times. This chain joins TRBV29-1 and TRBJ2-1; tentative D call: TRBD1 (6 bases). Germline V gives CDR1 SQVTM, CDR2 ANQGSEA. This CDR3 contains 13 residues. The V end was cut by 7 bases, the J end by 9 bases, with 19 bases between. CDR3 DNA sequence: TGCAGCGCCCAGGAGTGGCAGGGGTCTGAGCAGTTCTTC. Encoded protein: CSAQEWQGSEQFF.

This clonotype occurred a few times. The V call is TRBV20-1, the J call TRBJ1-4; 10 nucleotides agree with TRBD1. Per germline, CDR1 DFQATT and CDR2 SNEGSKA (reference sequence). The length of the CDR3 is 13 residues. With V trimmed by 7 bases and J by 5 bases, 4 bases remained unmatched. CDR3 in amino acids: CSGQGANNEKLFF. CDR3 DNA: TGCAGTGGACAGGGGGCGAACAATGAAAAACTGTTTTTT.

This chain joins TRBV7-9 and TRBJ2-3; D gene uncertain. With the DNA end fitting TRBJ1-5 better, the J assignment may be wrong. The CDR3 loop spans 16 amino acids. The germline V gene encodes CDR1 SEHNR and CDR2 FQNEAQ (reference sequence). This CDR3 is CASSKGLADSTDTQHF. For the CDR3, the DNA is TGTGCCAGCAGCAAAGGACTAGCGGATAGCACAGATACGCAGCATTTT.

This clonotype was counted only a few times. The rearrangement uses TRBV19 and TRBJ2-7; the D is unclear. Trimming cost V 1 base and J 2 bases, with 9 bases left between them. This CDR3 contains 14 residues. The V gene's germline CDR1 is LNHDA and CDR2 SQIVND (reference sequence). The CDR3 region is CASSIGPRAYEQYF. CDR3 DNA sequence: TGTGCCAGTAGTATAGGGCCCCGGGCCTACGAGCAGTACTTC.